This TCR beta chain originates from a study of blood T cells in healthy people across ages. Study-wide results and caveats: No one knew whether donors had CMV, which possibly confounded expanded clonotype changes.

There are 15 residues in the CDR3. V shed 6 bases and J 3 bases; nucleotides not matched to a gene: 9. Germline-derived CDR1 and CDR2 are DFQATT and SNEGSKA (reference sequence). Next came a second PCR, run for roughly 6 to 11 cycles, which used a sample-barcoded 5' primer along with a J-beta primer mix. Every individual sample yielded 2.5 million or more paired-end reads (each containing CDR3). Each CDR3 protein is one row after TCRdb ran MiXCR on the 5' RACE reads. The repertoire holds hundreds of thousands of distinct CDR3 sequences, with about 51% as singletons. Remarks on this clonotype: Its antigen is currently unknown.

The TCR was taken from a woman at least 80 years old in good health. The rearrangement uses TRBV20-1 and TRBJ2-3, with TRBD1 identical over 10 bases. The sample was blood. CDR3: CSAHDRGRGTDTQYF. The CDR3 coding sequence is TGCAGTGCACATGACAGGGGGCGCGGGACAGATACGCAGTATTTT.